The 18 T cell receptor beta chains below come from one sample, sequenced in a study of T cell responses to AZD1222 COVID-19 vaccine. The assay was immunoSEQ multiplex PCR, and TCRdb's table has in-frame clones only and misses some. The data show 100,000 to 120,000 clones, 80% to 90% seen once. Here the sequenced sample was peripheral blood, taken 28 days after the second AZD1222 dose. The receptors were gathered from an adult who received the AZD1222 COVID-19 vaccine.

V is TRBV5-6 and J is TRBJ1-4, with a tentative D call TRBD1 (5 bases). Germline lookup yields CDR1 SGHDT and CDR2 YYEEEE. The ends were cut back, 1 base at V and 2 bases at J, with 6 bases in the middle. The CDR3 totals 14 residues. In DNA, the CDR3 is TGTGCCAGCAGCTTGCGGGGGACTAATGAAAAACTGTTTTTT. Amino acid sequence: CASSLRGTNEKLFF.

The V gene is TRBV7-3, the J gene TRBJ2-2; 16 bases align to TRBD2. The CDR3 runs 20 residues. V was clipped by 3 bases and J by 1 base; unmatched bases: 8. From germline, CDR1 is SGHTA and CDR2 FQGTGA. CDR3 nucleotide sequence: TGTGCCAGCAGCTTCCCCGGGACTAGCGGGAGGGCCCTGAACACCGGGGAGCTGTTTTTT. Residues: CASSFPGTSGRALNTGELFF.

V gene TRBV19 combines with J gene TRBJ1-5; TRBD1 matches at 8 bases. CDR3 length equals 20 residues. The trim removed 10 bases at V and 0 bases at J, leaving 23 bases unmatched. Germline V lookup: CDR1 LNHDA, CDR2 SQIVND (reference sequence). As DNA, the CDR3 is TGTGCCACCGGCCCTTGGACAGGGAACAAGCAGGGGTCTAGCAATCAGCCCCAGCATTTT. Its translation: CATGPWTGNKQGSSNQPQHF. Full variable domain (rest looked up from reference TRBV19 and TRBJ1-5): DGGITQSPKYLFRKEGQNVTLSCEQNLNHDAMYWYRQDPGQGLRLIYYSQIVNDFQKGDIAEGYSVSREKKESFPLTVTSAQKNPTAFYLCATGPWTGNKQGSSNQPQHFGDGTRLSIL.

The table lists this clone with a count of one. The chain combines TRBV5-5 with TRBJ2-5, with 10 bases fitting TRBD2. This CDR3 contains 16 residues. The junction had 11 bases not matched to a gene; V was cut back by 4 bases and J by 5 bases. CDR1 is SGHKS and CDR2 is YYEKEE in the germline V gene (reference sequence). This chain's CDR3 is CASSLGGLAPGETQYF. CDR3 nucleotides: TGTGCCAGCAGCCTTGGGGGACTAGCGCCTGGGGAGACCCAGTACTTC.

The chain is built from TRBV7-3 and TRBJ1-5; D is unclear. V lost 3 bases and J 7 bases, leaving 10 bases between the germline ends. CDR1 and CDR2 from the germline V gene are SGHTA and FQGTGA. The CDR3 spans 13 residues. The CDR3 coding sequence is TGTGCCAGCAGCTTCCAAGAGGGCCAGCCCCAGCATTTT. Its translation: CASSFQEGQPQHF. Based on the CDR3 plus reference TRBV7-3 and TRBJ1-5, the full variable domain is GAGVSQTPSNKVTEKGKYVELRCDPISGHTALYWYRQSLGQGPEFLIYFQGTGAADDSGLPNDRFFAVRPEGSVSTLKIQRTERGDSAVYLCASSFQEGQPQHFGDGTRLSIL.

The V gene is TRBV6-5, the J gene TRBJ1-2; D might be TRBD1 (6 bases). The CDR3 contains 13 residues. Trimming pared 8 bases from V and 4 bases from J, leaving 14 bases between. Germline-derived CDR1 and CDR2 are MNHEY and SVGAGI. In nucleotides, the CDR3 is TGTGCCAGCCGTTTTGGACAGTCCTATGGCTACACCTTC. Its translation is CASRFGQSYGYTF.

The V and J genes are TRBV4-1 and TRBJ2-2; possible D gene TRBD2, 5 bases. CDR1 and CDR2 from the germline V gene are MGHRA and YSYEKL. V was cut by 3 bases and J by 7 bases, with 15 bases left in between. This CDR3 has 15 residues. The CDR3 here is CASSHRTSLGGELFF. In nucleotides, the CDR3 is TGCGCCAGCAGCCACCGGACTTCCCTGGGCGGGGAGCTGTTTTTT.

The chain carries TRBV24-1 and TRBJ1-3; D gene ambiguous. Deletions cut 4 bases from V and 4 bases from J, with 16 bases between. Germline lookup yields CDR1 KGHDR and CDR2 SFDVKD. The CDR3 covers 16 residues. Here the CDR3 DNA reads TGTGCCACCAGTGACCCGGCTGCCATGGAAGGAAACACCATATATTTT. It encodes CATSDPAAMEGNTIYF.

This rearrangement joins TRBV6-5 to TRBJ2-1; 8 bases agree with TRBD1. Germline CDR1 and CDR2: MNHEY and SVGAGI. The CDR3 consists of 15 residues. The ends lost 6 bases at V and 5 bases at J; junction bases unmatched: 9. CDR3 in amino acids: CASRPQGALNNEQFF. The CDR3 DNA follows: TGTGCCAGCAGACCTCAGGGGGCCCTCAACAATGAGCAGTTCTTC.

The chain combines TRBV2 with TRBJ2-1, with 7 bases matching TRBD2. The CDR3 has 12 amino acids. Per germline, CDR1 SNHLY and CDR2 FYNNEI. The trim removed 8 bases at V and 4 bases at J, leaving 2 bases unmatched. Here the CDR3 reads CASSGGYNEQFF. The CDR3 bases are TGTGCCAGCTCCGGGGGGTACAATGAGCAGTTCTTC. Variable domain in full (rest from reference TRBV2 and TRBJ2-1): EPEVTQTPSHQVTQMGQEVILRCVPISNHLYFYWYRQILGQKVEFLVSFYNNEISEKSEIFDDQFSVERPDGSNFTLKIRSTKLEDSAMYFCASSGGYNEQFFGPGTRLTVL.

The genes are TRBV5-1 and TRBJ1-1; D remains unclear. Between the trimmed V and J ends, which lost 3 bases and 4 bases, there was a span of 10 bases. This CDR3 region has 13 residues. Germline lookup yields CDR1 SGHRS and CDR2 YFSETQ. The CDR3 is CASSSLSPTEAFF. CDR3 sequence (DNA): TGCGCCAGCAGCTCTCTTTCACCCACTGAAGCTTTCTTT.

The rearrangement joins TRBV3-1 (or the pseudogene TRBV3-2) to TRBJ1-1; D is unresolved. The V and J ends lost 0 bases and 0 bases respectively, with 14 bases between them. The CDR3 is 17 residues long. Germline assignment: CDR1 LGHDT and CDR2 YNNKEL (reference sequence). The CDR3 DNA follows: TGTGCCAGCAGCCAAGATGGGGTAGGAGTGGTGAACACTGAAGCTTTCTTT. Translation: CASSQDGVGVVNTEAFF.

J is TRBJ2-7 and V is TRBV9; 11 bases align to TRBD2. V shed 3 bases and J 2 bases; nucleotides not matched to a gene: 7. The germline V gene has CDR1 SGDLS and CDR2 YYNGEE. The CDR3 contains 16 residues. The CDR3 loop reads CASSATGTSGTYEQYF. CDR3 nucleotides: TGTGCCAGCAGCGCAACCGGGACTAGCGGTACCTACGAGCAGTACTTC.

This clone was observed once. The chain carries TRBV20-1 and TRBJ2-3, with 13 bases identical to TRBD2. Germline V CDR1 and CDR2: DFQATT, SNEGSKA (reference sequence). This CDR3 comprises 17 residues. Trimming cost V 3 bases and J 4 bases; bases outside gene matches: 10. The DNA for the CDR3 is TGCAGTGCTAGTCCCACTAGCGGGAGGGCCTTAGCAGATACGCAGTATTTT. Translated, it gives CSASPTSGRALADTQYF.

The chain couples TRBV5-1 to TRBJ2-7, with TRBD1 matching 8 bases. Trimming at V came to 1 base and at J to 3 bases, leaving 9 bases not matched to a gene. This CDR3 has 16 amino acids. Per germline, CDR1 SGHRS and CDR2 YFSETQ. CDR3 residues: CASSLTSGTGNYEQYF. CDR3 bases: TGCGCCAGCAGCTTGACCTCCGGGACAGGCAACTACGAGCAGTACTTC.

The rearrangement uses TRBV9 and TRBJ1-6; D is undetermined. The length of the CDR3 is 17 residues. V dropped 0 bases and J dropped 7 bases, with 17 bases sitting between them. Per the germline V gene, CDR1 is SGDLS and CDR2 is YYNGEE. The CDR3 DNA follows: TGTGCCAGCAGCGTAGACCTCAATGCACGGAGGAATTCACCCCTCCACTTT. Translation gives CASSVDLNARRNSPLHF.

The V and J genes are TRBV30 and TRBJ1-1, with no clear D. The germline CDR1 and CDR2 sequences are GTSNPN and SVGIG (reference sequence). Trimming took 4 bases from V and 2 from J, leaving 5 bases between them. There are 11 residues in the CDR3. The CDR3 DNA sequence: TGTGCCTGGAACCTAAACACTGAAGCTTTCTTT. This sequence encodes CAWNLNTEAFF. The whole variable domain, remainder taken from reference TRBV30 and TRBJ1-1, is SQTIHQWPATLVQPVGSPLSLECTVEGTSNPNLYWYRQAAGRGLQLLFYSVGIGQISSEVPQNLSASRPQDRQFILSSKKLLLSDSGFYLCAWNLNTEAFFGQGTRLTVV.

J is TRBJ2-7 and V is TRBV11-3, with unresolved D. CDR3 length: 13 residues. V dropped 1 base and J dropped 1 base, with 5 bases sitting between them. CDR1 is SGHNT and CDR2 is YENEEA in the germline V gene. This chain's CDR3 is CASSLAGSYEQYF. Here the CDR3 DNA reads TGTGCCAGCAGCTTAGCCGGTTCCTACGAGCAGTACTTC. Full variable domain (remainder filled in from reference TRBV11-3 and TRBJ2-7): EAGVVQSPRYKIIEKKQPVAFWCNPISGHNTLYWYLQNLGQGPELLIRYENEEAVDDSQLPKDRFSAERLKGVDSTLKIQPAELGDSAVYLCASSLAGSYEQYFGPGTRLTVT.